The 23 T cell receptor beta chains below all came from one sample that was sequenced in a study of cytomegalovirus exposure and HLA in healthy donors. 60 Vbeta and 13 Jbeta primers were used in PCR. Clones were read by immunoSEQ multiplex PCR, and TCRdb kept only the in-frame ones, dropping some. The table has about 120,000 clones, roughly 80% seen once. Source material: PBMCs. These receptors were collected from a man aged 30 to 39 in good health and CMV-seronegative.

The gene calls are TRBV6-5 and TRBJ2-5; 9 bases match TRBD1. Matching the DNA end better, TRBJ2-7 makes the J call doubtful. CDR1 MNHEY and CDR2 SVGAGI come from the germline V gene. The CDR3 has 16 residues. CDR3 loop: CASSYSGQGRSYEQYF. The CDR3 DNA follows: TGTGCCAGCAGTTACTCTGGACAGGGGCGATCCTACGAGCAGTACTTC.

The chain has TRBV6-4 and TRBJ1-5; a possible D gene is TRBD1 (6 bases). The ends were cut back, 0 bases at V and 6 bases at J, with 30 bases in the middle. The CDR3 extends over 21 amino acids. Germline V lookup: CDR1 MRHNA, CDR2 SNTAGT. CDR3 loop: CASSDSFMGARRGINSQPQHF. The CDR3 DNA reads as TGTGCCAGCAGTGACTCTTTTATGGGGGCGCGTAGGGGAATAAACAGTCAGCCCCAGCATTTT.

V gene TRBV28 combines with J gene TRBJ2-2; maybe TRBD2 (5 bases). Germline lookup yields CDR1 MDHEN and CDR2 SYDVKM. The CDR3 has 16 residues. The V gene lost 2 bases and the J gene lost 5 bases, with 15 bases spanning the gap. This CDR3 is CASSLLTGSGTGELFF. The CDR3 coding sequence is TGTGCCAGCAGTTTACTTACGGGGTCGGGGACCGGGGAGCTGTTTTTT.

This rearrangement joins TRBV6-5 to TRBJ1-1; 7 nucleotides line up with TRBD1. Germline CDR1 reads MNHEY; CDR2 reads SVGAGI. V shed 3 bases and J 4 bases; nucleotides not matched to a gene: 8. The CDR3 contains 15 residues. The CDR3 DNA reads TGTGCCAGCAGTTATGGGGACAGATACCTCACTGAAGCTTTCTTT. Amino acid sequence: CASSYGDRYLTEAFF.

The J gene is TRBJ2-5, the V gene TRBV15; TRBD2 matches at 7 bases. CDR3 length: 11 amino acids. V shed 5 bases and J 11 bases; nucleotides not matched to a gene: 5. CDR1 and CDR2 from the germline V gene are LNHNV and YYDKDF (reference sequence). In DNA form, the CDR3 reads TGTGCCACCAGCTTGGGGGGGGAGCAGTACTTC. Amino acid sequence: CATSLGGEQYF.

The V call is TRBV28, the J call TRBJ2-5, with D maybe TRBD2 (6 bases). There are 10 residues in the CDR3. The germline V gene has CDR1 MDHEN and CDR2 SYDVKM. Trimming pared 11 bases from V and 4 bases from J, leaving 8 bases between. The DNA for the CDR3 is TGTGCCCTGGGGGGAGAGACCCAGTACTTC. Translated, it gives CALGGETQYF.

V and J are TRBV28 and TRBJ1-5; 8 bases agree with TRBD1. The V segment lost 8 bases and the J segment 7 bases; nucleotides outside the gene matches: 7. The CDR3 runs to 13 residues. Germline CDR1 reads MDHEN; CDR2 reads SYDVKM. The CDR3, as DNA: TGTGCCAGCTCGGACAGGGCGTACCAGCCCCAGCATTTT. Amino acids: CASSDRAYQPQHF.

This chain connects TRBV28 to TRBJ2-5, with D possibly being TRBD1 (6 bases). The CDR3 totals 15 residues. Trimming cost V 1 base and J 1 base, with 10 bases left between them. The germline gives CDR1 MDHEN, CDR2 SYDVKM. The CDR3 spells CASSLLQGPQETQYF. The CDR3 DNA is TGTGCCAGCAGTTTATTACAGGGCCCCCAAGAGACCCAGTACTTC.

The CDR3 spells CAVKYTGFEQYF. The CDR3 bases are TGTGCCGTCAAGTACACAGGGTTCGAGCAGTACTTC. This chain uses TRBV6-1 with TRBJ2-7, with a tentative D call TRBD1 (6 bases). The CDR3 runs 12 residues. Germline CDR1 is MNHNS and CDR2 is SASEGT. Deletions cut 11 bases from V and 6 bases from J, with 17 bases between.

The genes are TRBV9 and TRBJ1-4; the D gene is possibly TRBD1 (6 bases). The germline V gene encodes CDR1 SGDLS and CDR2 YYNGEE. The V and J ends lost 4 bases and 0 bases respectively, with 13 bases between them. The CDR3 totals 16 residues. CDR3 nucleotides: TGTGCCAGCAGCCTCGCCGGACAGTCAACTAATGAAAAACTGTTTTTT. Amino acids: CASSLAGQSTNEKLFF.

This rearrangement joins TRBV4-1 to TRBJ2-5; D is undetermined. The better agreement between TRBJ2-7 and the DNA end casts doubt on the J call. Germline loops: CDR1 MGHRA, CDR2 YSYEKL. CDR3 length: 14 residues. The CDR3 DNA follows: TGCGCCAGCAGCCAAGTCGAAGCGATCTACGAGCAGTACTTC. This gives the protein CASSQVEAIYEQYF.

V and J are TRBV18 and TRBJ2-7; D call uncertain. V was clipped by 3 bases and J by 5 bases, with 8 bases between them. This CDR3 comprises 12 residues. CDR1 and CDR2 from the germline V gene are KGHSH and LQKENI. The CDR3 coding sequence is TGTGCCAGCTCACCCCTAGAAAACGAGCAGTACTTC. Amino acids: CASSPLENEQYF.

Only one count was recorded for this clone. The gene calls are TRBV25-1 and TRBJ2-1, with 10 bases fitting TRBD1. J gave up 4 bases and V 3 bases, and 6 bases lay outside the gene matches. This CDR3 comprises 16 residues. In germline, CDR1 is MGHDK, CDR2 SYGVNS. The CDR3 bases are TGTGCCAGCAGTGACCGACAGGGGGCCGGGTACAATGAGCAGTTCTTC. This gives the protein CASSDRQGAGYNEQFF.

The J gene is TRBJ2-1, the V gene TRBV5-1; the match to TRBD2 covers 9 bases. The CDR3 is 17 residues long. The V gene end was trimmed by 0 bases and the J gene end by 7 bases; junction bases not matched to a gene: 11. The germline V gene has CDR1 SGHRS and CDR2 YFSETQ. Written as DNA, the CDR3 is TGCGCCAGCAGCTTGGCCCAATCCGGACTAGCGATGAATGAGCAGTTCTTC. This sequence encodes CASSLAQSGLAMNEQFF.

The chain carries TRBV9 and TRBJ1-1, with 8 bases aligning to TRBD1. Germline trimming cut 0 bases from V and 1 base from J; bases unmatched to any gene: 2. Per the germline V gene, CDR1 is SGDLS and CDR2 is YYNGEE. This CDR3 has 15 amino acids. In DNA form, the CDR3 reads TGTGCCAGCAGCGTAGATACAGGGGGGAACACTGAAGCTTTCTTT. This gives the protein CASSVDTGGNTEAFF. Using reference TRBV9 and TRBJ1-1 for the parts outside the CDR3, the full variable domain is DSGVTQTPKHLITATGQRVTLRCSPRSGDLSVYWYQQSLDQGLQFLIQYYNGEERAKGNILERFSAQQFPDLHSELNLSSLELGDSALYFCASSVDTGGNTEAFFGQGTRLTVV.

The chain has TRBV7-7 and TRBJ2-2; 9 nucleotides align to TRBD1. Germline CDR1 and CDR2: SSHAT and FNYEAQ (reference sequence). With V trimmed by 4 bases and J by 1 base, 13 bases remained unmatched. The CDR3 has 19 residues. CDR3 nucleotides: TGTGCCAGCAGCTCCCGGGACAGGGAGTTAAATTTGAACACCGGGGAGCTGTTTTTT. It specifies CASSSRDRELNLNTGELFF.

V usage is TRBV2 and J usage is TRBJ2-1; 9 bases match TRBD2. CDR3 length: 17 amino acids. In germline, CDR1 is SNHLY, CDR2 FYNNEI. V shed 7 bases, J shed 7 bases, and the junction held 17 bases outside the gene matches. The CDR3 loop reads CASTPQGYSGSKNEQFF. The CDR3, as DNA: TGTGCCAGCACCCCCCAAGGGTATAGCGGGAGTAAGAATGAGCAGTTCTTC.

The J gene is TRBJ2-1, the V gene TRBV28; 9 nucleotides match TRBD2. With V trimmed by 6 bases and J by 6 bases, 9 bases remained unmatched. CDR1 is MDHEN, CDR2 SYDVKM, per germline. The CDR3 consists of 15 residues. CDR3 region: CASSQIRAGGNEQFF. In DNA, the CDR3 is TGTGCCAGCAGCCAGATTAGAGCGGGGGGCAATGAGCAGTTCTTC.

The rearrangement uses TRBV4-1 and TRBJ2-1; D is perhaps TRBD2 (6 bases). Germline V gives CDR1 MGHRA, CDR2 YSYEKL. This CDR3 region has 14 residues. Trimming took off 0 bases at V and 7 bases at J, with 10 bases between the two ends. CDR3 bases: TGCGCCAGCAGCCAAGATGGTCGGGGGAATGAGCAGTTCTTC. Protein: CASSQDGRGNEQFF.

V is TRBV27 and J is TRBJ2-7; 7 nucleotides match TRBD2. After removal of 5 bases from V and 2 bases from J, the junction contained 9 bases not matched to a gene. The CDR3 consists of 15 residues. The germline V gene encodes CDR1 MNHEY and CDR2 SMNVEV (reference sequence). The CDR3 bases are TGTGCCAGCAGTCCCAAGCGGGACCCTCCCTACGAGCAGTACTTC. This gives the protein CASSPKRDPPYEQYF.

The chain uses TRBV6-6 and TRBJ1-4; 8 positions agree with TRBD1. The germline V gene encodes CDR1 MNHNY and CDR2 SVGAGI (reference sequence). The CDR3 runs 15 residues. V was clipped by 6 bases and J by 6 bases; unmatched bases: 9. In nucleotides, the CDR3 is TGTGCCAGCAGGAGGGGAGGGACAGGTCATGAAAAACTGTTTTTT. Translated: CASRRGGTGHEKLFF.

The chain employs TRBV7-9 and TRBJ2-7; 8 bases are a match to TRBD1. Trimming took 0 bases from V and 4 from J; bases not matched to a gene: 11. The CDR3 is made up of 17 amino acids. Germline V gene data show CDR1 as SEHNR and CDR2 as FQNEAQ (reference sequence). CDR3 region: CASSLALGSGGRYEQYF. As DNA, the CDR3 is TGTGCCAGCAGCTTAGCGTTGGGGTCAGGGGGCCGATACGAGCAGTACTTC.

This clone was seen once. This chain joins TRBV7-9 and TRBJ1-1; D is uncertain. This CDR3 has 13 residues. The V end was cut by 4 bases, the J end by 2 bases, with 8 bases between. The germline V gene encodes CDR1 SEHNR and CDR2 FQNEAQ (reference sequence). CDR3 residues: CASSYGPNTEAFF. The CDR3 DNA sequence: TGTGCCAGCAGCTATGGCCCCAACACTGAAGCTTTCTTT.